Listed below are T cell receptor beta chains from one sample, sequenced in a study of T cell repertoires in cytomegalovirus infection. No antigens are known for them. TCRdb reprocessed the reads via MiXCR and lists one record per CDR3 protein. The data show about 890,000 distinct CDR3 sequences, roughly 31% seen once. Here the sequenced sample was cultured CD8+ T cells from PBMCs, taken from culture after CMV antigen stimulation. These TCRs come from a human donor in good health (CMV status not recorded). Some clones in this sample may be carry-over from other donors' samples. Each CDR3 is given with its conserved first and last residue. A D gene is named only where the DNA matches it firmly. Expanded clones get a size class; other rows say once, few or many, or leave the size out.

j_gene: TRBJ2-1
abundance: many
v_gene: TRBV7-6
d_gene: TRBD1
CDR3aa: CASSTRQGYNEQFF
CDR3nt: TGTGCCAGCAGCACTCGACAGGGCTACAATGAGCAGTTCTTC

j_gene: TRBJ1-1
abundance: few
v_gene: TRBV7-9
d_gene: -
CDR3aa: CASRGGGGTEAFF
CDR3nt: TGTGCCTCACGGGGGGGGGGCGGCACTGAAGCTTTCTTT

j_gene: TRBJ2-1
abundance: many
v_gene: TRBV7-2
d_gene: -
CDR3aa: CASSFQGIEQFF
CDR3nt: TGTGCCAGCAGCTTCCAGGGTATTGAGCAGTTCTTC

j_gene: TRBJ1-1
abundance: -
v_gene: TRBV6-1
d_gene: -
CDR3aa: CASSELPGPRDQAFF
CDR3nt: TGTGCCAGCAGTGAACTCCCGGGACCTCGAGATCAAGCTTTCTTT

j_gene: TRBJ2-4
abundance: -
v_gene: TRBV27
d_gene: -
CDR3aa: CASSLLRGRAKNIQYF
CDR3nt: TGTGCCAGCAGTTTACTAAGGGGCAGGGCCAAAAACATTCAGTACTTC

j_gene: TRBJ2-7
abundance: many
v_gene: TRBV4-1
d_gene: -
CDR3aa: CASSQDSYEQYF
CDR3nt: TGTGCCAGCAGCCAAGACTCCTACGAGCAGTACTTC

j_gene: TRBJ2-5
abundance: many
v_gene: TRBV7-8
d_gene: -
CDR3aa: CASSPPDGSQETQYF
CDR3nt: TGTGCCAGCAGCCCCCCAGACGGAAGCCAAGAGACCCAGTACTTC

j_gene: TRBJ1-3
abundance: few
v_gene: TRBV15
d_gene: -
CDR3aa: CATSRDGSGNTIYF
CDR3nt: TGTGCCACCAGCAGAGACGGATCTGGAAACACCATATATTTT

j_gene: TRBJ1-1
abundance: -
v_gene: TRBV7-9
d_gene: -
CDR3aa: CASSTPSGAQTEAFF
CDR3nt: TGTGCCAGCAGCACCCCGTCAGGGGCGCAGACTGAAGCTTTCTTT

j_gene: TRBJ1-1
abundance: -
v_gene: TRBV4-1
d_gene: -
CDR3aa: CASSQLGNTEAFF
CDR3nt: TGCGCCAGCAGCCAACTGGGTAACACTGAAGCTTTCTTT

j_gene: TRBJ1-1
abundance: -
v_gene: TRBV27
d_gene: -
CDR3aa: CASSSYRDTEAFF
CDR3nt: TGTGCCAGCAGTTCTTACCGGGACACTGAAGCTTTCTTT

j_gene: TRBJ2-5
abundance: many
v_gene: TRBV6-2/TRBV6-3
d_gene: TRBD2
CDR3aa: CASSPPGLAGTTGTQYF
CDR3nt: TGTGCCAGCAGCCCGCCGGGGCTAGCGGGGACTACGGGGACCCAGTACTTC

j_gene: TRBJ2-2
abundance: -
v_gene: TRBV7-9
d_gene: TRBD2
CDR3aa: CASSLDPLAGDTGELFF
CDR3nt: TGTGCCAGCAGCTTAGATCCCCTAGCGGGGGACACCGGGGAGCTGTTTTTT

j_gene: TRBJ2-3
abundance: -
v_gene: TRBV24-1
d_gene: TRBD2
CDR3aa: CATSDPGLAGGGDTQYF
CDR3nt: TGTGCCACCAGTGATCCGGGACTAGCGGGGGGCGGGGATACGCAGTATTTT

j_gene: TRBJ2-2
abundance: many
v_gene: TRBV7-8
d_gene: -
CDR3aa: CASSFGRSTGELFF
CDR3nt: TGTGCCAGCAGCTTCGGACGGAGCACCGGGGAGCTGTTTTTT

j_gene: TRBJ2-1
abundance: -
v_gene: TRBV5-1
d_gene: TRBD2
CDR3aa: CASSPSGGKLDEQFF
CDR3nt: TGCGCCAGCAGCCCTAGCGGGGGAAAGTTAGATGAGCAGTTCTTC

j_gene: TRBJ2-1
abundance: -
v_gene: TRBV19
d_gene: TRBD2
CDR3aa: CASSIAGGLYNEQFF
CDR3nt: TGTGCCAGTAGTATAGCGGGAGGCCTCTACAATGAGCAGTTCTTC

j_gene: TRBJ2-2
abundance: -
v_gene: TRBV10-2
d_gene: TRBD2
CDR3aa: CASEKRGGGGELFF
CDR3nt: TGCGCCAGCGAAAAGCGGGGGGGCGGCGGGGAGCTGTTTTTT

j_gene: TRBJ1-5
abundance: -
v_gene: TRBV12-3/TRBV12-4
d_gene: -
CDR3aa: CASSPGVLYQPQHF
CDR3nt: TGTGCCAGCAGCCCCGGGGTCCTTTATCAGCCCCAGCATTTT

j_gene: TRBJ2-3
abundance: few
v_gene: TRBV15
d_gene: -
CDR3aa: CATSRDRELYTDTQYF
CDR3nt: TGTGCCACCAGCAGAGATCGTGAACTTTACACAGATACGCAGTATTTT

j_gene: TRBJ2-5
abundance: many
v_gene: TRBV7-8
d_gene: -
CDR3aa: CASSLARRGETQYF
CDR3nt: TGTGCCAGCAGCTTAGCGCGGCGGGGAGAGACCCAGTACTTC

j_gene: TRBJ1-1
abundance: -
v_gene: TRBV25-1
d_gene: TRBD1
CDR3aa: CASSGGETGQVNTEAFF
CDR3nt: TGTGCCAGCAGTGGAGGGGAGACAGGGCAAGTGAACACTGAAGCTTTCTTT

j_gene: TRBJ2-3
abundance: -
v_gene: TRBV5-6
d_gene: -
CDR3aa: CASSSPGGADTQYF
CDR3nt: TGTGCCAGCAGCTCTCCAGGAGGCGCAGATACGCAGTATTTT

j_gene: TRBJ1-5
abundance: -
v_gene: TRBV3-1
d_gene: -
CDR3aa: CASNQGNNQPQHF
CDR3nt: TGTGCCAGCAACCAAGGGAACAATCAGCCCCAGCATTTT

j_gene: TRBJ2-2
abundance: few
v_gene: TRBV27
d_gene: TRBD1
CDR3aa: CASTFGQGGGELFF
CDR3nt: TGTGCCAGCACGTTTGGACAGGGTGGCGGGGAGCTGTTTTTT

j_gene: TRBJ2-1
abundance: -
v_gene: TRBV3-1
d_gene: -
CDR3aa: CASSHVGTTSNTYNEQFF
CDR3nt: TGTGCCAGCAGCCATGTTGGGACAACCTCAAACACCTACAATGAGCAGTTCTTC

j_gene: TRBJ2-3
abundance: -
v_gene: TRBV7-6
d_gene: -
CDR3aa: CASSLIGPADTQYF
CDR3nt: TGTGCCAGCAGCTTGATAGGCCCAGCAGATACGCAGTATTTT

j_gene: TRBJ2-7
abundance: -
v_gene: TRBV5-6
d_gene: -
CDR3aa: CASSLPGSAYEPYF
CDR3nt: TGTGCCAGCAGCTTGCCAGGGAGTGCGTACGAGCCGTACTTC

j_gene: TRBJ1-1
abundance: -
v_gene: TRBV27
d_gene: -
CDR3aa: CASRIQGGLNTEAFF
CDR3nt: TGTGCCAGCAGGATCCAAGGGGGGCTGAACACTGAAGCTTTCTTT

j_gene: TRBJ2-1
abundance: few
v_gene: TRBV24-1
d_gene: TRBD2
CDR3aa: CATSDAVRVAGVNEQFF
CDR3nt: TGTGCCACCAGTGATGCTGTGAGGGTAGCGGGGGTTAATGAGCAGTTCTTC

j_gene: TRBJ2-3
abundance: -
v_gene: TRBV27
d_gene: TRBD2
CDR3aa: CASTLWAGDSTDTQYF
CDR3nt: TGTGCCAGCACCCTTTGGGCGGGGGATTCCACAGATACGCAGTATTTT

j_gene: TRBJ2-5
abundance: -
v_gene: TRBV5-1
d_gene: TRBD1
CDR3aa: CASSDYYRGELQETQYF
CDR3nt: TGCGCCAGCAGCGATTACTACAGGGGCGAACTTCAAGAGACCCAGTACTTC

j_gene: TRBJ2-3
abundance: -
v_gene: TRBV5-6
d_gene: -
CDR3aa: CVSSLNAYLVDRTDTQYF
CDR3nt: TGTGTCAGCAGCCTAAACGCTTACCTTGTTGATCGCACAGATACGCAGTATTTT

j_gene: TRBJ2-7
abundance: -
v_gene: TRBV12-3/TRBV12-4
d_gene: -
CDR3aa: CASSIGQLYEQYF
CDR3nt: TGTGCCAGCAGTATTGGGCAGCTCTACGAGCAGTACTTC

j_gene: TRBJ1-5
abundance: few
v_gene: TRBV7-6
d_gene: -
CDR3aa: CASGFPGPGQPQHF
CDR3nt: TGTGCCAGCGGTTTTCCGGGTCCTGGTCAGCCCCAGCATTTT

j_gene: TRBJ2-2
abundance: -
v_gene: TRBV12-5
d_gene: TRBD1
CDR3aa: CASGWTTGDARTGELFF
CDR3nt: TGTGCTAGTGGTTGGACGACAGGGGACGCAAGAACCGGGGAGCTGTTTTTT

j_gene: TRBJ2-1
abundance: -
v_gene: TRBV6-2/TRBV6-3
d_gene: -
CDR3aa: CASLKRLYNEQFF
CDR3nt: TGTGCCAGCCTTAAAAGGCTTTACAATGAGCAGTTCTTC

j_gene: TRBJ1-2
abundance: -
v_gene: TRBV4-1
d_gene: -
CDR3aa: CASSLPRDGGYGYTF
CDR3nt: TGCGCCAGCAGCCTTCCCCGGGACGGCGGCTATGGCTACACCTTC

j_gene: TRBJ1-1
abundance: many
v_gene: TRBV2
d_gene: TRBD1
CDR3aa: CASSGDRGNTEAFF
CDR3nt: TGTGCCAGCAGTGGGGACAGGGGGAACACTGAAGCTTTCTTT

j_gene: TRBJ2-2
abundance: many
v_gene: TRBV7-9
d_gene: TRBD2
CDR3aa: CASSAERGPGELFF
CDR3nt: TGTGCCAGCAGCGCTGAGCGGGGCCCCGGGGAGCTGTTTTTT

j_gene: TRBJ2-7
abundance: -
v_gene: TRBV11-2
d_gene: -
CDR3aa: CASSPYHYEQYF
CDR3nt: TGTGCCAGCAGCCCGTACCACTACGAGCAGTACTTC

j_gene: TRBJ1-2
abundance: few
v_gene: TRBV7-6
d_gene: TRBD1
CDR3aa: CASSPDPGGLIPSNYGYTF
CDR3nt: TGTGCCAGCAGTCCCGATCCAGGGGGCCTCATTCCATCAAACTATGGCTACACCTTC

j_gene: TRBJ2-2
abundance: -
v_gene: TRBV20-1
d_gene: TRBD2
CDR3aa: CSARDLQRGGYIGELFF
CDR3nt: TGCAGTGCTAGAGATCTTCAGCGGGGGGGTTACATCGGGGAGCTGTTTTTT

j_gene: TRBJ1-1
abundance: -
v_gene: TRBV19
d_gene: -
CDR3aa: CASSISGGDTEAFF
CDR3nt: TGTGCCAGTAGTATCTCCGGGGGGGACACTGAAGCTTTCTTT

j_gene: TRBJ1-1
abundance: -
v_gene: TRBV29-1
d_gene: -
CDR3aa: CSVEGGYTEAFF
CDR3nt: TGCAGTGTTGAAGGGGGTTACACTGAAGCTTTCTTT

j_gene: TRBJ2-2
abundance: few
v_gene: TRBV6-6
d_gene: TRBD1
CDR3aa: CASSYSLLGTGSLPGELFF
CDR3nt: TGTGCCAGCAGTTACTCTCTGCTCGGGACAGGGTCGCTCCCCGGGGAGCTGTTTTTT

j_gene: TRBJ2-5
abundance: -
v_gene: TRBV6-2/TRBV6-3
d_gene: TRBD1
CDR3aa: CASSTGQMYQETQYF
CDR3nt: TGTGCCAGCAGTACGGGACAGATGTACCAAGAGACCCAGTACTTC

j_gene: TRBJ2-5
abundance: -
v_gene: TRBV7-6
d_gene: TRBD2
CDR3aa: CASSLATSGGKETQYF
CDR3nt: TGTGCCAGCAGCTTAGCGACTAGCGGGGGCAAAGAGACCCAGTACTTC

j_gene: TRBJ1-1
abundance: -
v_gene: TRBV20-1
d_gene: -
CDR3aa: CSARARGLNTEAFF
CDR3nt: TGCAGTGCTAGGGCCAGAGGGTTGAACACTGAAGCTTTCTTT

j_gene: TRBJ2-7
abundance: few
v_gene: TRBV27
d_gene: TRBD1
CDR3aa: CASSFPGQGIYEQYF
CDR3nt: TGTGCCAGCAGTTTTCCGGGACAGGGAATCTACGAGCAGTACTTC

j_gene: TRBJ2-1
abundance: -
v_gene: TRBV7-6
d_gene: -
CDR3aa: CASSLGDLYNEQFF
CDR3nt: TGTGCCAGCAGCTTAGGAGACTTATACAATGAGCAGTTCTTC